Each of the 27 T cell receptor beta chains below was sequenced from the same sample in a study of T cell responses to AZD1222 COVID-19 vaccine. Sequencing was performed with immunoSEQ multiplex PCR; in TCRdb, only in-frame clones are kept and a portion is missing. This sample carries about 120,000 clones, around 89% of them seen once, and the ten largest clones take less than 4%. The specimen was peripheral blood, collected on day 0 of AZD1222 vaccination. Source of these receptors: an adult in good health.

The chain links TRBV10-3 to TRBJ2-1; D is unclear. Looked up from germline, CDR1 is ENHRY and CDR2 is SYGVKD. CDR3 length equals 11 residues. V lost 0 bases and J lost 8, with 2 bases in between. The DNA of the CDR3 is TGTGCCATCAGTGAGTCGGATGAGCAGTTCTTC. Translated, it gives CAISESDEQFF.

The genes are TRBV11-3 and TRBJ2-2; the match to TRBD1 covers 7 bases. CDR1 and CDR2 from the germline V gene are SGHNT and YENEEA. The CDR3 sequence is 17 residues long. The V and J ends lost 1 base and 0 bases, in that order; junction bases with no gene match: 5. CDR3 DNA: TGTGCCAGCAGCTTAGGGGCAGGGGGTCCGAACACCGGGGAGCTGTTTTTT. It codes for CASSLGAGGPNTGELFF.

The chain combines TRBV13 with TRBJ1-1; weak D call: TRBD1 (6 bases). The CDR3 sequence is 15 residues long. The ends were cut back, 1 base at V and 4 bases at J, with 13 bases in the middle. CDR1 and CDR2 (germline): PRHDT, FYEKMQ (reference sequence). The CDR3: CASSLDYRGLTEAFF. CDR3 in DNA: TGTGCCAGCAGCTTAGATTATCGGGGGCTCACTGAAGCTTTCTTT.

The CDR3 nucleotides read TGTGCCAGCAGCCCTCTGCCGGGACAGGGGGCGCGAAATTCACCCCTCCACTTT. Its translation: CASSPLPGQGARNSPLHF. V usage is TRBV7-6 and J usage is TRBJ1-6; TRBD1 matches 12 bases. CDR3 length equals 18 residues. Unmatched junction bases numbered 12, after V lost 5 bases and J lost 7 bases. Germline lookup yields CDR1 SGHVS and CDR2 FNYEAQ.

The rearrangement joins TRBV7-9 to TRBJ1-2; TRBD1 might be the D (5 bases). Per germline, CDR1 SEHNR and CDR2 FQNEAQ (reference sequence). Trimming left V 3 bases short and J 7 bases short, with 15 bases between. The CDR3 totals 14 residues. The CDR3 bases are TGTGCCAGCAGCTTTGAGGGGCGATTTCGTGGCTACACCTTC. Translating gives CASSFEGRFRGYTF.

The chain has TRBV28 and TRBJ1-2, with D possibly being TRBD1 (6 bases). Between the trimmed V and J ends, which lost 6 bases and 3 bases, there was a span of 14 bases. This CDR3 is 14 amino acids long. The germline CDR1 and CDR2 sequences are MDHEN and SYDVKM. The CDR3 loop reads CASSPNRVHYGYTF. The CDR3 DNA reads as TGTGCCAGCAGCCCGAACAGGGTTCACTATGGCTACACCTTC.

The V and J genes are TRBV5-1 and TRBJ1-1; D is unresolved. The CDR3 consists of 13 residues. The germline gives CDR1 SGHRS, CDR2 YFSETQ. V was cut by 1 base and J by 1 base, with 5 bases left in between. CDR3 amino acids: CASSLRQNTEAFF. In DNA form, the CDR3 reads TGCGCCAGCAGCTTGCGACAGAACACTGAAGCTTTCTTT. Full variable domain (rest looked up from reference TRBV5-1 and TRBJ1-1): KAGVTQTPRYLIKTRGQQVTLSCSPISGHRSVSWYQQTPGQGLQFLFEYFSETQRNKGNFPGRFSGRQFSNSRSEMNVSTLELGDSALYLCASSLRQNTEAFFGQGTRLTVV.

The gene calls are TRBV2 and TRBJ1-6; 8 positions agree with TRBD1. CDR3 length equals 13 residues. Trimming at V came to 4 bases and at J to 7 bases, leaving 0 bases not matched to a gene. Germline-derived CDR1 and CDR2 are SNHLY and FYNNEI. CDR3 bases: TGTGCCAGCAGTGGACAGGGGAATTCACCCCTCCACTTT. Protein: CASSGQGNSPLHF.

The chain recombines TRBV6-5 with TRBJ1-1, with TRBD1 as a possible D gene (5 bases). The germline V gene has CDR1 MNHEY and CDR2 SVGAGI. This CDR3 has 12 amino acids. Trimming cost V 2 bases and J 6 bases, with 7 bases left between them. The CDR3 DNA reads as TGTGCCAGCAGTTACCCGGGGGCTGAAGCTTTCTTT. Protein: CASSYPGAEAFF.

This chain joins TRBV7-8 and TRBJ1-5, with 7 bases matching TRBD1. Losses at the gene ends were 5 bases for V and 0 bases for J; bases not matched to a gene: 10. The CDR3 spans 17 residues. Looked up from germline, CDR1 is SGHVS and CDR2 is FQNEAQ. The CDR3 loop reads CASSKLGGQYSNQPQHF. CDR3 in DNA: TGTGCCAGCAGCAAACTAGGGGGACAGTATAGCAATCAGCCCCAGCATTTT. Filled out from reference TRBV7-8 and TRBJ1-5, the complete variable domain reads GAGVSQSPRYKVAKRGQDVALRCDPISGHVSLFWYQQALGQGPEFLTYFQNEAQLDKSGLPSDRFFAERPEGSVSTLKIQRTQQEDSAVYLCASSKLGGQYSNQPQHFGDGTRLSIL.

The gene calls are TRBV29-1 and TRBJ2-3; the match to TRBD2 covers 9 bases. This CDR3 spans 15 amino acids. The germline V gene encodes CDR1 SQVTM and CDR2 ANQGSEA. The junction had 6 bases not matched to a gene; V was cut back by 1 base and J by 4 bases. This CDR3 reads CSVEGGSSGADTQYF. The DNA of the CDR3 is TGCAGCGTTGAAGGTGGGTCTAGCGGGGCAGATACGCAGTATTTT.

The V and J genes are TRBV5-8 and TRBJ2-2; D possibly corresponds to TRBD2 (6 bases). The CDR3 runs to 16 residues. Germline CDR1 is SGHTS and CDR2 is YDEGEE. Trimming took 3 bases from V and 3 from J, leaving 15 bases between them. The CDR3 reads CASSYPGGADTGELFF. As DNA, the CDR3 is TGTGCCAGCAGCTACCCGGGCGGGGCAGACACCGGGGAGCTGTTTTTT.

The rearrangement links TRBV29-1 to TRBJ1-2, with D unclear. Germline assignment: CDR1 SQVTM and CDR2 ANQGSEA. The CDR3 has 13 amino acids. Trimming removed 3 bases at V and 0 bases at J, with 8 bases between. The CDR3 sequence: CSVDASPNYGYTF. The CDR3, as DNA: TGCAGCGTTGATGCCAGTCCTAACTATGGCTACACCTTC.

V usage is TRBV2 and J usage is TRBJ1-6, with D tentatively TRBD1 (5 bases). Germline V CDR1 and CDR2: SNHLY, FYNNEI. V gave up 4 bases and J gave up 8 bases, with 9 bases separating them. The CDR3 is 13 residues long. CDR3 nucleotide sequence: TGTGCCAGCAGTGCAGGGAATGATTCACCCCTCCACTTT. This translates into CASSAGNDSPLHF.

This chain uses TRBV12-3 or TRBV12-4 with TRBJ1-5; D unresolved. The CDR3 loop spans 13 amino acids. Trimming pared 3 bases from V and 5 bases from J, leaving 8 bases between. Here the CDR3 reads CASSFLEDQPQHF. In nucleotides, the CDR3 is TGTGCCAGCAGTTTTTTGGAGGATCAGCCCCAGCATTTT.

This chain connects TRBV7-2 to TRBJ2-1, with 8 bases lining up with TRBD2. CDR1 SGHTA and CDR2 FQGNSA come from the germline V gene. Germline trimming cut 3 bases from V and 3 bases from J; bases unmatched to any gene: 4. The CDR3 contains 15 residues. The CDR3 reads CASSLSGGLYNEQFF. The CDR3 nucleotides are TGTGCCAGCAGCTTGAGCGGGGGCCTCTACAATGAGCAGTTCTTC.

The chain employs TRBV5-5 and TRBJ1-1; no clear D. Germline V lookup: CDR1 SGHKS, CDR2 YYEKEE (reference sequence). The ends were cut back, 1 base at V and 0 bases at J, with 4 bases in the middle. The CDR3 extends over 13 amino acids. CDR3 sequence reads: CASSLFLNTEAFF. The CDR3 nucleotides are TGTGCCAGCAGCTTGTTTCTGAACACTGAAGCTTTCTTT.

The CDR3 region has the DNA TGTGCCAGCAGCGAACGACAGGGGTACTATGGCTACACCTTC. It yields the protein CASSERQGYYGYTF. The chain couples TRBV7-9 to TRBJ1-2; 8 bases fit TRBD1. The CDR3 sequence is 14 residues long. In germline, CDR1 is SEHNR, CDR2 FQNEAQ (reference sequence). The ends lost 5 bases at V and 3 bases at J; junction bases unmatched: 5.

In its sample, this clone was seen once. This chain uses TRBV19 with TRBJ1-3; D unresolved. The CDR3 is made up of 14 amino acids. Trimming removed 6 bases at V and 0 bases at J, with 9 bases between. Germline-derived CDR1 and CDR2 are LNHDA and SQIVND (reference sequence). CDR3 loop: CASRTIGSGNTIYF. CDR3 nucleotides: TGTGCCAGTAGGACAATCGGCTCTGGAAACACCATATATTTT.

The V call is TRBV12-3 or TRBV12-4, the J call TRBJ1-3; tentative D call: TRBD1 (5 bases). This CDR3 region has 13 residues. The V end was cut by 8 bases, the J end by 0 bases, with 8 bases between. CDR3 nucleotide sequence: TGTGCCAGCTGGACACGCTCTGGAAACACCATATATTTT. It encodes CASWTRSGNTIYF.

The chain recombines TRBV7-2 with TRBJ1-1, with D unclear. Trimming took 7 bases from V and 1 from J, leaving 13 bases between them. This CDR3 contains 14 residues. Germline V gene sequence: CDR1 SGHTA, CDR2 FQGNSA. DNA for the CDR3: TGTGCCAGCAACCTCAGGCGACGGAACACTGAAGCTTTCTTT. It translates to CASNLRRRNTEAFF. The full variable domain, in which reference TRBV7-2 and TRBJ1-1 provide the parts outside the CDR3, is GAGVSQSPSNKVTEKGKDVELRCDPISGHTALYWYRQSLGQGLEFLIYFQGNSAPDKSGLPSDRFSAERTGGSVSTLTIQRTQQEDSAVYLCASNLRRRNTEAFFGQGTRLTVV.

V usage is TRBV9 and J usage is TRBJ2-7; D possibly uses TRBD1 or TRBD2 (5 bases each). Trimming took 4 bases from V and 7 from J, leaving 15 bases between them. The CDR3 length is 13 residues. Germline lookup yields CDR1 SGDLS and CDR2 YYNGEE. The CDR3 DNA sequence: TGTGCCAGCAGCATTGCAGGGACGGGGGAGCAGTACTTC. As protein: CASSIAGTGEQYF.

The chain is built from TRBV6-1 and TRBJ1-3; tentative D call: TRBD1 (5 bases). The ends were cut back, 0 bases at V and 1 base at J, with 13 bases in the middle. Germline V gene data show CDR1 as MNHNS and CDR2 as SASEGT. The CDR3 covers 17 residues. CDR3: CASSEASGMASGNTIYF. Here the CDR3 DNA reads TGTGCCAGCAGTGAAGCTTCAGGGATGGCATCTGGAAACACCATATATTTT.

DNA of the CDR3: TGTGCCAGTATAACAACGAGGGGGCGAATAGCGGAAGCTTTCTTT. This codes for CASITTRGRIAEAFF. This sequence joins TRBV19 and TRBJ1-1; TRBD1 agrees at 7 bases. The V gene end was trimmed by 7 bases and the J gene end by 8 bases; junction bases not matched to a gene: 16. CDR1 is LNHDA and CDR2 is SQIVND in the germline V gene (reference sequence). There are 15 residues in the CDR3. The whole variable domain, remainder taken from reference TRBV19 and TRBJ1-1, is DGGITQSPKYLFRKEGQNVTLSCEQNLNHDAMYWYRQDPGQGLRLIYYSQIVNDFQKGDIAEGYSVSREKKESFPLTVTSAQKNPTAFYLCASITTRGRIAEAFFGQGTRLTVV.

CDR3 sequence: CASSPRGKGTSGGSDTQYF. The CDR3 DNA follows: TGTGCCAGTAGCCCCCGGGGGAAGGGGACTAGCGGGGGTTCCGATACGCAGTATTTT. This chain links TRBV19 with TRBJ2-3, with 14 bases matching TRBD2. After removal of 6 bases from V and 6 bases from J, the junction contained 17 bases not matched to a gene. From germline, CDR1 is LNHDA and CDR2 SQIVND (reference sequence). CDR3 length: 19 residues.

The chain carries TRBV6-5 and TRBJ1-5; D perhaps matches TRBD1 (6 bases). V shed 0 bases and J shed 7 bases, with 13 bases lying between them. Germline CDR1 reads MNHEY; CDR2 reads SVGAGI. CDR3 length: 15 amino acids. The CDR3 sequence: CASSYSGGLDQPQHF. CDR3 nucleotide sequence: TGTGCCAGCAGTTACTCCGGGGGGCTGGACCAGCCCCAGCATTTT.

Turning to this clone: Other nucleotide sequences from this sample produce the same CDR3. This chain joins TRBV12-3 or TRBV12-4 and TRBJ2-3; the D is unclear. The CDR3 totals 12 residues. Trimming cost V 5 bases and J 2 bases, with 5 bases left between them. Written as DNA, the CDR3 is TGTGCCAGCAGTCCTTCCACAGATACGCAGTATTTT. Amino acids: CASSPSTDTQYF.